These T cell receptor beta chains were read from a single sample in a study of blood T cell repertoires in COVID-19. Clones were sequenced by immunoSEQ multiplex PCR, and TCRdb holds only the in-frame ones, with some missing. The sample lists around 190,000 clones, 75% to 80% occurring once. Sequenced input: peripheral blood. The receptors stem from a woman aged 45 to 65 with active or convalescent COVID-19. The CDR3 runs from the conserved cysteine through the conserved F or W. D genes are given only for firm matches. Clone size appears in some rows only: once, few, many, or a class for an expanded clone.

TRBJ1-2 TRBV3-1/TRBV3-2 NA NA TGTGCCAGCAGCCAACGCCGCGCCCTTGACTACACCTTC CASSQRRALDYTF
TRBJ1-4 TRBV9 NA NA TGTGCCAGCAGCGTAGGTCCGGGGGATAGTGAAAAACTGTTTTTT CASSVGPGDSEKLFF
TRBJ1-2 TRBV27 NA NA TGTGCCAGCAGTTTATCTCCAGTGGCACATGGCTACACCTTC CASSLSPVAHGYTF
TRBJ2-7 TRBV5-8 NA TRBD1 TGTGCCAGTCGGGACAGGGTGTACGAGCAGTACTTC CASRDRVYEQYF
TRBJ2-5 TRBV7-3 NA TRBD1 TGTGCCAGCAGCTTAGGGCGACAGGGATCACAAGAGACCCAGTACTTC CASSLGRQGSQETQYF
TRBJ1-2 TRBV5-5 NA NA TGTGCCAGCAGCTCTGGGAGTCCCTATGGCTACACCTTC CASSSGSPYGYTF
TRBJ2-7 TRBV28 NA TRBD2 TGTGCCAGCAGTTTGGGACTAGAGCCCTACGAGCAGTACTTC CASSLGLEPYEQYF
TRBJ1-2 TRBV19 NA TRBD1 TGTGCCAGTACCTCGGACAGGACGATAGGTGGCTACACCTTC CASTSDRTIGGYTF
TRBJ2-1 TRBV9 NA TRBD2 TGTGCCAGCAGCGTAGAACTAGCGGGAGCCTATGAGCAGTTCTTC CASSVELAGAYEQFF
TRBJ1-6 TRBV2 NA TRBD1 TGTGCCAGCAGCCCACCGGGACAGGGGTTCCACAGTAGCTCACCCCTCCACTTT CASSPPGQGFHSSSPLHF
TRBJ2-7 TRBV18 NA TRBD1 TGTGCCAGCTCTAACCTACAGGGGGACGAGCAGTACTTC CASSNLQGDEQYF
TRBJ2-6 TRBV7-8 NA NA TGTGCCAGCAGCTTGACAGTTTCCTCTGGGGCCAACGTCCTGACTTTC CASSLTVSSGANVLTF
TRBJ2-7 TRBV7-2 NA TRBD2 TGTGCCAGCAGTCAAAGCGGGAGGGACCCCTACGAGCAGTACTTC CASSQSGRDPYEQYF
TRBJ2-1 TRBV7-2 NA TRBD1 TGTGCCAGCAGCCCTCTAGGGACAGGGCTCTACAATGAGCAGTTCTTC CASSPLGTGLYNEQFF
TRBJ1-1 TRBV19 NA TRBD1 TGTGCCAGTAGTATACATCAGGGGGTGAACACTGAAGCTTTCTTT CASSIHQGVNTEAFF
TRBJ1-1 TRBV7-2 NA TRBD1 TGTGCCAGCAGCCTAACCGGGACAGGGGGCGCGGGTTCTGAAGCTTTCTTT CASSLTGTGGAGSEAFF
TRBJ2-7 TRBV28 once TRBD1 TGTGCCAGCAGTTCCGGGACAGTCTCCTACGAGCAGTACTTC CASSSGTVSYEQYF
TRBJ1-2 TRBV11-2 NA TRBD1 TGTGCCAGCAGCCGGGACAGGGAGGTTGGCTACACCTTC CASSRDREVGYTF
TRBJ1-4 TRBV6-6 few TRBD1 TGTGCCAGCAGTTTGACAGGGGTTGGCGAAAAACTGTTTTTT CASSLTGVGEKLFF
TRBJ1-1 TRBV9 NA TRBD1 TGTGCCAGCAGCGCAGGTGGGACAGGGCACACTGAAGCTTTCTTT CASSAGGTGHTEAFF
TRBJ2-3 TRBV28 NA TRBD2 TGTGCCAGATTCCCGGGACTAGTTTCGGCAGATACGCAGTATTTT CARFPGLVSADTQYF
TRBJ2-2 TRBV2 NA NA TGTGCCGGCCGACAGGACCGGAACACCGGGGAGCTGTTTTTT CAGRQDRNTGELFF
TRBJ1-2 TRBV5-6 NA NA TGTGCCAGCAGCTTGGAGAGGGCTTTTACTTATGGCTACACCTTC CASSLERAFTYGYTF
TRBJ1-1 TRBV6-5 NA TRBD1 TGTGCCAGCAGAGCAGGGACAGGGAACACTGAAGCTTTCTTT CASRAGTGNTEAFF
TRBJ2-2 TRBV19 few NA TGTGCCAGTAGTAAGACCCGGGGGATGGCAGTCAACACCGGGGAGCTGTTTTTT CASSKTRGMAVNTGELFF
TRBJ1-4 TRBV6-5 NA NA TGTGCCAGCAGCCCCACCCATTGGGGGAGGGAAAAACTGTTTTTT CASSPTHWGREKLFF
TRBJ1-1 TRBV3-1/TRBV3-2 NA NA TGTGCCAGCACTCCCAGCAGCGGAGGGGTCACTGAAGCTTTCTTT CASTPSSGGVTEAFF
TRBJ2-2 TRBV4-2 NA TRBD1 TGTGCCAGCAGGCTTGAAGGGGGCTTTGGGGAGCTGTTTTTT CASRLEGGFGELFF
TRBJ1-1 TRBV4-2 NA TRBD1 TGTGCCAGCAGCCAAGAAGCCGGACAGGGGTGGGACACTGAAGCTTTCTTT CASSQEAGQGWDTEAFF
TRBJ2-1 TRBV24-1 NA NA TGTGCCACCAGTGCCCCGCCCGGGGATGAGCAGTTCTTC CATSAPPGDEQFF
TRBJ2-7 TRBV18 NA TRBD1 TGTGCCAGCTCGCAAGGGACAGGGTTCTACGAGCAGTACTTC CASSQGTGFYEQYF
TRBJ2-7 TRBV30 NA TRBD1 TGTGCCTGGAGTCCCGGGACAGGGGGTTGGTCTGGCGAGCAGTACTTC CAWSPGTGGWSGEQYF
TRBJ2-7 TRBV7-2 NA TRBD2 TGTGCCAGCAGCCCCACGGGTGGGGGGACTACCCAAGGAATACAGTACTTC CASSPTGGGTTQGIQYF
TRBJ2-7 TRBV19 NA TRBD1 TGTGCCAGTAGTGGGGACAGGGGCTCCTACGAGCAGTACTTC CASSGDRGSYEQYF
TRBJ2-7 TRBV18 NA NA TGTGCCAGCTCACCCTCGACAGACTACGAGCAGTACTTC CASSPSTDYEQYF
TRBJ1-2 TRBV30 NA NA TGTGCCTGGAGTCTGTTTGGGGCTGTCGGCTATGGCTACACCTTC CAWSLFGAVGYGYTF
TRBJ2-1 TRBV19 NA TRBD2 TGTGCCAGTACGTCGCTAGCGGGATACTACAATGAGCAGTTCTTC CASTSLAGYYNEQFF